This TCR beta chain was sequenced in a study of CD8 T cells in Susac syndrome. High-throughput TCR beta sequencing covered peripheral CD8+ and CD4+ T cells. V was shortened by 0 bases and J by 0 bases, with 8 bases between the two germline ends. Germline lookup yields CDR1 SGHDT and CDR2 YYEEEE. The CDR3 totals 15 residues. Study-level results: The study admitted that it had a relatively small number of individuals in its TCR sequencing and HLA analysis.

With respect to this clonotype: As yet, its antigen is unknown.

Random hexamers served to reverse transcribe about 0.5 to 1 ug RNA. TCRdb called the immunoSEQ multiplex PCR reads again in MiXCR, with one record for every CDR3 protein. The sample holds about 210,000 distinct CDR3 sequences, about 95% seen once. The chain joins TRBV5-6 to TRBJ2-3; D is ambiguous. The material sequenced was CD4+ T cells from PBMCs. The clonotype was recovered from a human donor with Susac syndrome. The CDR3: CASSLAVGSTDTQYF. As DNA, the CDR3 is TGTGCCAGCAGCTTGGCGGTGGGTAGCACAGATACGCAGTATTTT. Full variable domain (rest looked up from reference TRBV5-6 and TRBJ2-3): DAGVTQSPTHLIKTRGQQVTLRCSPKSGHDTVSWYQQALGQGPQFIFQYYEEEERQRGNFPDRFSGHQFPNYSSELNVNALLLGDSALYLCASSLAVGSTDTQYFGPGTRLTVL.